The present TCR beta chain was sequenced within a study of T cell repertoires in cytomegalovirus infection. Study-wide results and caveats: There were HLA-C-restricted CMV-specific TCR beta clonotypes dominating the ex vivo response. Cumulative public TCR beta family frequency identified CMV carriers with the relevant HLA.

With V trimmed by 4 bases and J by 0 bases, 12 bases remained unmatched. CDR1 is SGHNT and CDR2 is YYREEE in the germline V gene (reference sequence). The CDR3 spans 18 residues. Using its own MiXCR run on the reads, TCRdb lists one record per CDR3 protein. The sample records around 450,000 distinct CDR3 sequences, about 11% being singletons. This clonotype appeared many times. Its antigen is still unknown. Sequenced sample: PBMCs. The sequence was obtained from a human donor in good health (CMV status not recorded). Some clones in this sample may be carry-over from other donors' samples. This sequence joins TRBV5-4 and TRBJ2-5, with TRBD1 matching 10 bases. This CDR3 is CASSSSGTGAMYQETQYF. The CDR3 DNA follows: TGTGCCAGCAGCAGTTCCGGGACAGGGGCCATGTACCAAGAGACCCAGTACTTC.